Sequencing of this T cell receptor beta chain was carried out in a study of T cells in Graves' hyperthyroidism and ophthalmopathy. RNA transcripts gave rise to amplified TCR beta CDR3 regions. First-round RT-PCR targeting the TCR CDR3 was performed with the HTBI primer set. TCRdb reprocessed the multiplex PCR reads with MiXCR, giving one entry per CDR3 protein. This table holds around 300,000 distinct CDR3 sequences, 11% to 15% found once. CDR3 length: 14 amino acids. The V end lost 5 bases, the J end lost 0 bases, and 7 bases lay between the germline ends. Germline V gives CDR1 SGHVS, CDR2 FQNEAQ. The sample holds many counts of this clonotype.

The chain combines TRBV7-8 with TRBJ1-4; D perhaps matches TRBD1 (6 bases). This TCR came from a woman aged 25-40 years with Graves' hyperthyroidism. The material sequenced was blood. The CDR3 nucleotides read TGTGCCAGCAGCAGGGGGGCAACTAATGAAAAACTGTTTTTT. This translates into CASSRGATNEKLFF.